The source of this T cell receptor beta chain is a study of human T cells and chemical hapten exposure. Study overall: The patch tests put 0.01% DPC on the skin of the upper back and were read 6 days later. The study's findings and limits: With DPC sensitization, TCRs exceeding 1 in 1000 frequency showed no change.

Noted time point: pre-sensitization, week 0. Specified treatment: therapeutic diphenylcyclopropenone sensitization with weekly scalp DPC. This CDR3 is built from 14 residues. Trimming removed 6 bases from V and 6 bases from J, with 16 bases in between. CDR1 is ENHRY, CDR2 SYGVKD, per germline. This clonotype was detected only a few times. Antigen specificity is unknown. Each CDR3 protein gets one entry after TCRdb re-called the RACE reads with MiXCR. This table holds 190,000 or so distinct CDR3 sequences, more than 25% found once. Sequenced here: whole blood, sampled in connection with sensitization to the hapten diphenylcyclopropenone (DPC). This sequence originates from a woman in her 30s with alopecia areata. Some clones in this sample may be carry-over from other donors' samples. The chain employs TRBV10-3 and TRBJ2-3; perhaps D is TRBD1 or TRBD2 (5 bases each). CDR3 DNA: TGTGCCATCAGGACCGGGACCGGCCAGGATACGCAGTATTTT. This encodes CAIRTGTGQDTQYF.